A selection of T cell receptor beta chains follows, all from one sample in a study of T cell changes during pregnancy in multiple sclerosis. TCRdb's table, derived via immunoSEQ multiplex PCR, lists solely in-frame clones and lacks some. Of about 76,000 clones in the sample, roughly 92% were seen once. The sample was peripheral blood, taken after pregnancy. These receptors all come from a female donor in good health, enrolled as a control in a pregnancy study. CDR3s include the opening cysteine and the closing phenylalanine or tryptophan. A D gene is named only where the DNA matches it firmly. Expanded clones are given a class, and other clones once, few, many or no size at all.

V	D	J	size	CDR3	DNA
TRBV4-2	TRBD2	TRBJ2-3	-	CASSHPSGRAGDTQYF	TGTGCCAGCAGCCATCCGAGCGGGAGGGCAGGAGATACGCAGTATTTT
TRBV28	TRBD1	TRBJ1-2	-	CAAQGHYGYTF	TGTGCCGCACAGGGGCACTATGGCTACACCTTC
TRBV6-1	-	TRBJ2-2	-	CASRLRDTNTGELFF	TGTGCCAGCAGGCTCCGGGACACGAACACCGGGGAGCTGTTTTTT
TRBV6-5	TRBD1	TRBJ1-2	-	CASSHGPTTGNGYTF	TGTGCCAGCAGCCACGGGCCCACGACAGGGAATGGCTACACCTTC
TRBV11-2	-	TRBJ1-1	-	CASSLQGGNTEAFF	TGTGCCAGCAGCTTACAGGGAGGGAACACTGAAGCTTTCTTT
TRBV28	-	TRBJ1-1	-	CASSAESGGMNTEAFF	TGTGCCAGCAGTGCCGAATCTGGAGGCATGAACACTGAAGCTTTCTTT
TRBV9	-	TRBJ2-5	-	CASSESLQGNQETQYF	TGTGCCAGCAGCGAATCCCTCCAGGGGAATCAAGAGACCCAGTACTTC
TRBV19	-	TRBJ2-7	-	CASSPVEVSYEQYF	TGTGCCAGTAGCCCGGTCGAGGTCTCCTACGAGCAGTACTTC
TRBV18	TRBD2	TRBJ2-3	-	CASSPSRGGTDTQYF	TGTGCCAGCTCACCCAGTCGGGGGGGAACAGATACGCAGTATTTT
TRBV6-5	-	TRBJ2-3	-	CASSSHYGDTQYF	TGTGCCAGCAGTTCCCACTATGGAGATACGCAGTATTTT
TRBV2	TRBD2	TRBJ2-3	-	CASSPLAGFTDTQYF	TGTGCCAGCAGTCCTTTAGCGGGGTTCACAGATACGCAGTATTTT
TRBV29-1	TRBD1	TRBJ1-1	-	CSVGTGGMGTEAFF	TGCAGCGTCGGGACAGGGGGCATGGGCACTGAAGCTTTCTTT
TRBV28	TRBD1	TRBJ1-2	-	CASSLDRAGYTF	TGTGCCAGCAGTTTAGACAGGGCTGGCTACACCTTC
TRBV18	TRBD2	TRBJ2-7	-	CASSPGSGGSYEQYF	TGTGCCAGCTCACCAGGTAGCGGGGGGTCCTACGAGCAGTACTTC
TRBV5-1	TRBD1	TRBJ1-2	-	CASGPRQGPTDNYGYTF	TGCGCCAGCGGACCCCGACAGGGCCCGACCGATAACTATGGCTACACCTTC
TRBV5-6	TRBD1	TRBJ1-6	-	CASSHGTVNSPLHF	TGTGCCAGCAGCCACGGGACAGTTAATTCACCCCTCCACTTT
TRBV5-4	TRBD2	TRBJ2-5	-	CASSVSLAGSQETQYF	TGTGCCAGCAGCGTGAGCCTAGCGGGATCCCAAGAGACCCAGTACTTC
TRBV21-1	-	TRBJ2-4	few	CASSNSEQNIQYF	TGTGCCAGCAGCAACAGCGAGCAGAACATTCAGTACTTC
TRBV9	-	TRBJ1-2	-	CASSDSYGYTF	TGTGCCAGCAGCGATAGCTATGGCTACACCTTC
TRBV28	TRBD1	TRBJ1-6	-	CASRTGGQDNSPLHF	TGTGCCAGCAGAACAGGGGGCCAAGATAATTCACCCCTCCACTTT
TRBV28	TRBD2	TRBJ2-7	-	CASSSLAGGPDEQYF	TGTGCCAGCAGTTCCCTAGCGGGAGGGCCAGACGAGCAGTACTTC
TRBV11-2	TRBD2	TRBJ2-7	-	CASSLISGRPYEQYF	TGTGCCAGCAGCCTTATTAGCGGGCGCCCCTACGAGCAGTACTTC
TRBV6-5	-	TRBJ1-1	-	CASTNKQGNTEAFF	TGTGCCAGCACTAATAAACAGGGGAACACTGAAGCTTTCTTT
TRBV6-6	-	TRBJ2-2	-	CASSYQELNTGELFF	TGTGCCAGCAGTTACCAGGAATTGAACACCGGGGAGCTGTTTTTT
TRBV23-1	TRBD1	TRBJ2-3	-	CASSQSRQGATYSTDTQYF	TGCGCCAGCAGTCAATCCAGACAGGGGGCGACCTACAGCACAGATACGCAGTATTTT
TRBV28	TRBD1	TRBJ2-7	-	CASSLLAGGSYEQYF	TGTGCCAGCAGTTTATTGGCAGGGGGATCCTACGAGCAGTACTTC
TRBV5-4	TRBD2	TRBJ2-3	-	CASSLRLAASTDTQYF	TGTGCCAGCAGCTTGAGGCTAGCGGCTAGCACAGATACGCAGTATTTT
TRBV5-6	-	TRBJ1-1	-	CASSVAGREAFF	TGTGCCAGCAGCGTAGCGGGGCGGGAAGCTTTCTTT
TRBV2	-	TRBJ2-3	-	CASTRAGSTDTQYF	TGTGCCAGCACTCGTGCGGGGAGCACAGATACGCAGTATTTT
TRBV6-5	TRBD1	TRBJ1-5	-	CASRPGQGSNQPQHF	TGTGCCAGCAGACCGGGACAGGGGAGCAATCAGCCCCAGCATTTT
TRBV7-9	-	TRBJ2-2	-	CASSWATPPGELFF	TGTGCCAGCAGCTGGGCTACGCCCCCCGGGGAGCTGTTTTTT
TRBV4-2	TRBD2	TRBJ2-5	-	CASSPSLGVGGETQYF	TGTGCCAGCAGCCCCTCTTTGGGGGTGGGGGGGGAGACCCAGTACTTC
TRBV28	TRBD2	TRBJ2-1	-	CASSGLSSGGAYNEQFF	TGTGCCAGCAGTGGACTCTCTAGCGGGGGGGCCTACAATGAGCAGTTCTTC
TRBV7-3	-	TRBJ2-7	-	CASSLTGGSYEQYF	TGTGCCAGCAGCTTAACGGGAGGCTCCTACGAGCAGTACTTC
TRBV28	-	TRBJ1-3	-	CASSSRGSSGNTIYF	TGTGCCAGCAGTTCCCGGGGGAGCTCTGGAAACACCATATATTTT
TRBV4-1	TRBD2	TRBJ2-1	-	CASSQQPGLADYNEQFF	TGCGCCAGCAGCCAGCAACCGGGACTAGCGGACTACAATGAGCAGTTCTTC
TRBV5-3	TRBD1	TRBJ1-5	few	CARSLPTRQGGQPQHF	TGTGCCAGAAGCTTGCCAACCCGACAGGGTGGACAGCCCCAGCATTTT
TRBV7-2	-	TRBJ2-7	-	CASSFSSGSYEQYF	TGTGCCAGCAGCTTCAGTAGCGGATCCTACGAGCAGTACTTC
TRBV9	TRBD2	TRBJ2-1	-	CASSGEAGGVYNEQFF	TGTGCCAGCAGCGGCGAAGCGGGGGGGGTGTACAATGAGCAGTTCTTC
TRBV5-1	TRBD2	TRBJ2-5	-	CASSLGHGLAAQETQYF	TGCGCCAGCAGCTTGGGCCACGGACTAGCGGCACAAGAGACCCAGTACTTC
TRBV25-1	TRBD2	TRBJ2-7	-	CASSGLGAGGPYEQYF	TGTGCCAGCAGTGGCCTGGGAGCGGGAGGCCCCTACGAGCAGTACTTC
TRBV29-1	-	TRBJ2-1	-	CSADLFRNEQFF	TGCAGCGCCGATCTCTTCCGGAATGAGCAGTTCTTC
TRBV5-8	-	TRBJ2-1	-	CASMESSYNEQFF	TGTGCCAGCATGGAGAGCTCCTACAATGAGCAGTTCTTC
TRBV4-3	-	TRBJ2-6	-	CASSQDGLSGANVLTF	TGCGCCAGCAGCCAAGATGGGCTCTCTGGGGCCAACGTCCTGACTTTC
TRBV5-4	-	TRBJ1-1	-	CASSPGRGANTEAFF	TGTGCCAGCAGCCCGGGGAGGGGGGCGAACACTGAAGCTTTCTTT
TRBV29-1	TRBD1	TRBJ2-3	-	CSVLGQENTDTQYF	TGCAGCGTTCTTGGACAGGAAAACACAGATACGCAGTATTTT
TRBV29-1	-	TRBJ2-2	-	CSVEVGFTAGRRPGELFF	TGCAGCGTTGAAGTGGGCTTCACGGCGGGAAGGAGGCCCGGGGAGCTGTTTTTT
TRBV29-1	-	TRBJ2-7	-	CSIYRAYEQYF	TGCAGCATTTACCGCGCCTACGAGCAGTACTTC
TRBV6-1	TRBD1	TRBJ1-3	-	CASDRDRGASTF	TGTGCCAGCGATAGGGACAGGGGGGCTTCCACCTTT
TRBV6-5	-	TRBJ1-5	few	CASRDRPYSNQPQHF	TGTGCCAGCAGAGACAGGCCATATAGCAATCAGCCCCAGCATTTT
TRBV9	TRBD1	TRBJ1-2	-	CASSASAGTVNYGYTF	TGTGCCAGCAGCGCCTCCGCCGGGACAGTAAACTATGGCTACACCTTC
TRBV10-2	TRBD1	TRBJ2-7	-	CASSTVDRATHEQYF	TGCGCCAGCAGTACCGTGGACAGGGCGACCCACGAGCAGTACTTC
TRBV9	TRBD2	TRBJ2-3	-	CASSGSWGLASDTQYF	TGTGCCAGCAGCGGCTCGTGGGGACTAGCGTCAGATACGCAGTATTTT